This T cell receptor (beta chain) was sequenced in a study of response to subunit inactivated influenza vaccine. The V gene lost 0 bases and the J gene lost 9 bases, with 12 bases spanning the gap. Germline CDR1 and CDR2: SGHVS and FQNEAQ. The CDR3 is 14 amino acids. MiXCR, run by TCRdb on the RT-PCR reads, gives a single entry per CDR3 protein. The data show a few hundred thousand distinct CDR3 sequences, around 15% seen once. Concerning this clonotype itself: Its cognate antigen is unknown.

Study outcomes and limitations: After each seasonal influenza vaccination, few new T cells are recruited, the authors suggested.

The chain uses TRBV7-8 and TRBJ2-1, with D possibly called TRBD1 or TRBD2 (5 bases each). The clonotype originates from a man aged 50 to 60 who received an inactivated influenza vaccine. Here the sequenced sample was PBMCs from blood, taken about 13 days after vaccination. CDR3: CASSLAGTAGEQFF. The CDR3 nucleotides read TGTGCCAGCAGCTTAGCAGGGACCGCGGGTGAGCAGTTCTTC.